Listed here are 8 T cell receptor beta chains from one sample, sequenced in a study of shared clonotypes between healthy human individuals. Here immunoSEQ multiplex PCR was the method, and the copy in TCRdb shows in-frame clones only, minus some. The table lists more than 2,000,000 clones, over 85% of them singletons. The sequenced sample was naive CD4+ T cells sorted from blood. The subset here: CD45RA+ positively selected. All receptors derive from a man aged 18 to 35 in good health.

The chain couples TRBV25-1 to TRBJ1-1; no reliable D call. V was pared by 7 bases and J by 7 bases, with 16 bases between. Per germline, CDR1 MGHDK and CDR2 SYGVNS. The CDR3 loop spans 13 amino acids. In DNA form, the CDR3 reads TGTGCCAGCAACGAGGGCAGGTTGGGTGAAGCTTTCTTT. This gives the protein CASNEGRLGEAFF.

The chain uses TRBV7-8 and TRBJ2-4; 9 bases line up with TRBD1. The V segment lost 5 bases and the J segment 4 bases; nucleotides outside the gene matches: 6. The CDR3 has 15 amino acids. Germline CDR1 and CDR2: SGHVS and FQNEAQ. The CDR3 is CASSQVGTGKNIQYF. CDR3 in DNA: TGTGCCAGCAGCCAGGTGGGGACAGGGAAAAACATTCAGTACTTC. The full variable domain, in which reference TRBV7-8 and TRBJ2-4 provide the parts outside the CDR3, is GAGVSQSPRYKVAKRGQDVALRCDPISGHVSLFWYQQALGQGPEFLTYFQNEAQLDKSGLPSDRFFAERPEGSVSTLKIQRTQQEDSAVYLCASSQVGTGKNIQYFGAGTRLSVL.

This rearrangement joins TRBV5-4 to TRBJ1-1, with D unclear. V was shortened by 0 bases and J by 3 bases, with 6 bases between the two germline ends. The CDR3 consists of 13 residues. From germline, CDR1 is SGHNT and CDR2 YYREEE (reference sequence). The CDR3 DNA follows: TGTGCCAGCAGCTTGGACAGATACACTGAAGCTTTCTTT. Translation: CASSLDRYTEAFF.

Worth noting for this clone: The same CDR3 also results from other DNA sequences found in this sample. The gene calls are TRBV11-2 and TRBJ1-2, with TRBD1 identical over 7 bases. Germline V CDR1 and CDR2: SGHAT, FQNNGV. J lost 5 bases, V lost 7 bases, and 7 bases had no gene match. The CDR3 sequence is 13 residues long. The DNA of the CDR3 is TGTGCCAGCATTCCCCGGACAGGATATGGCTACACCTTC. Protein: CASIPRTGYGYTF.

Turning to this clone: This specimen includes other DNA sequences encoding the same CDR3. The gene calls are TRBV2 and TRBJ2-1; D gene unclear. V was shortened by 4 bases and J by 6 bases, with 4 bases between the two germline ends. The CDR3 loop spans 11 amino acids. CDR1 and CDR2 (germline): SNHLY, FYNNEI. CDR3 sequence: CASSASNEQFF. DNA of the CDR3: TGTGCCAGCAGTGCTAGCAATGAGCAGTTCTTC.

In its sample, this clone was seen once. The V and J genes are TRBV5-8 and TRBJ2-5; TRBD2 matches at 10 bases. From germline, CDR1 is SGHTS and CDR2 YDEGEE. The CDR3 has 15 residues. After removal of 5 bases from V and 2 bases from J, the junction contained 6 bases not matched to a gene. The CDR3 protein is CASRPGLAEQETQYF. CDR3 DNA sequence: TGTGCCAGCAGACCAGGACTAGCGGAGCAAGAGACCCAGTACTTC. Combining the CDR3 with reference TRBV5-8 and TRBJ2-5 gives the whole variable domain EAGVTQSPTHLIKTRGQQATLRCSPISGHTSVYWYQQALGLGLQFLLWYDEGEERNRGNFPPRFSGRQFPNYSSELNVNALELEDSALYLCASRPGLAEQETQYFGPGTRLLVL.

The CDR3 loop is CASSLASGGAFEQFF. The DNA of the CDR3 is TGTGCCAGCAGCTTGGCTAGCGGGGGGGCCTTTGAGCAGTTCTTC. The rearrangement joins TRBV7-3 to TRBJ2-1; TRBD2 aligns across 12 bases. The CDR3 contains 15 residues. CDR1 and CDR2 (germline): SGHTA, FQGTGA. J gave up 9 bases and V 3 bases, and 6 bases lay outside the gene matches.

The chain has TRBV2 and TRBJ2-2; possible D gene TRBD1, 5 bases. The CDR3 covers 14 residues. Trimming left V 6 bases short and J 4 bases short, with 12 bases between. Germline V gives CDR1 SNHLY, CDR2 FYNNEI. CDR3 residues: CASSADRITGELFF. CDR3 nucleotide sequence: TGTGCCAGCAGCGCCGACAGAATCACCGGGGAGCTGTTTTTT.